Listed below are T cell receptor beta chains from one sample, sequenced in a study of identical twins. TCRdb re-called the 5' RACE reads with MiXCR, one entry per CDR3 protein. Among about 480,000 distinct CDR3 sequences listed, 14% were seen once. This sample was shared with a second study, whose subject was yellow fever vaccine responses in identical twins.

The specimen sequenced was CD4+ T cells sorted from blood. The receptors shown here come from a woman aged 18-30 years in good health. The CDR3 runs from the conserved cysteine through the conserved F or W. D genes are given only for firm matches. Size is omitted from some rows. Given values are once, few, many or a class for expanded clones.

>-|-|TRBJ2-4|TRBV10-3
TGTGCCAGCAACCTCCGAGGGCAGCAAAACATTCAGTACTTC
CASNLRGQQNIQYF
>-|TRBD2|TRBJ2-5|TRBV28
TGTGCCAGCAGTTTACGCAATTACCGTAAGACTAGCGGGAGTTTAGACGGAGAGACCCAGTACTTC
CASSLRNYRKTSGSLDGETQYF
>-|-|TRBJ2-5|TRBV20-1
TGCAGTGCTATTTCACTTTCTGAGACCCAGCACTTC
CSAISLSETQHF
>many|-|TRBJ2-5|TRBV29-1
TGCAGCGTTGAAGGACCCCCCGGAGAGACCCAGTACTTC
CSVEGPPGETQYF
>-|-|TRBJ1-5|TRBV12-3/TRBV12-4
TGTGCCAGCAGTTTAGCGCAGGGAAATCAGCCCCAGCATTTT
CASSLAQGNQPQHF
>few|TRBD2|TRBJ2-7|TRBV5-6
TGTGCCAGCAGGAAGGGACTAGCGGGAAGCCTCTCCTACGAGCAGTACTTC
CASRKGLAGSLSYEQYF
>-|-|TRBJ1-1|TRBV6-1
TGTGCCAGCAGTCCCAAGGCGGGGGACACTGAAGCTTTCTTT
CASSPKAGDTEAFF
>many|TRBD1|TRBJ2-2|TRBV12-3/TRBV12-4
TGTGCCAGCACCCTGGGGACAGGGCCCCCATCGGCCGGGGAGCTGTTTTTT
CASTLGTGPPSAGELFF
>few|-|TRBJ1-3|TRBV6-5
TGTGCCAGCAGTTACTCTTCAGGGCCTGGAAACACCATATATTTT
CASSYSSGPGNTIYF
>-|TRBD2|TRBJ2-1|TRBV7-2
TGTGCCAGCAGCTTAGCGGGACTAGCGGCAAATGAGCAGTTCTTC
CASSLAGLAANEQFF
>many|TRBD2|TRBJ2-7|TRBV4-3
TGCGCCAGCAGCCGAGAACTAGCGGGTTCCTACGAGCAGTACTTC
CASSRELAGSYEQYF
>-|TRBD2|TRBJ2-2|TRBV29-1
TGCAGCGTAAAACTAGCGGGAGGGTGGGCTGGCACCGGGGAGCTGTTTTTT
CSVKLAGGWAGTGELFF
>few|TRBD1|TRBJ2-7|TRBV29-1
TGCAGCGTTGAAGAACAGGGGAAGGGCTACGAGCAGTACTTC
CSVEEQGKGYEQYF
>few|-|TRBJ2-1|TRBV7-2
TGTGCCAGCAGCGTAATAGGACAGAACAATGAGCAGTTCTTC
CASSVIGQNNEQFF
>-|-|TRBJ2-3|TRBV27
TGTGCCAGCAGTTCGGGCTCGAAAACTAGAAGGTATTTT
CASSSGSKTRRYF
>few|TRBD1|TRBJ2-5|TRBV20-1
TGCAGTGCCGTACGGGACAGCCAAGAGACCCAGTACTTC
CSAVRDSQETQYF
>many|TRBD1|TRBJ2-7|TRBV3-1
TGTGCCAGCAGCCCAGGACAGGGGGCCTCCTACGAGCAGTACTTC
CASSPGQGASYEQYF
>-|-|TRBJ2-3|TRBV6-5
TGTGCCAGCAGTTACTCTCGGGCGGGGCGCACAGATACGCAGTATTTT
CASSYSRAGRTDTQYF
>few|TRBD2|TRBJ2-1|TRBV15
TGTGCCACCAGAAAGCGGGACCTCGGGAATGAGCAGTTCTTC
CATRKRDLGNEQFF
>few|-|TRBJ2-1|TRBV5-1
TGCGCCAGCAGCTTGGGCCCAGGGCTGGAGGGGAATGAGCAGTTCTTC
CASSLGPGLEGNEQFF
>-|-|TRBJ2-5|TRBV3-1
TGTGCCAGCAGCCAAGGAGGAAGGTCGGAAGAGACCCAGTACTTC
CASSQGGRSEETQYF
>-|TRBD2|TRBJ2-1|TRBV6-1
TGTGCCAGCAGTGAATCCGGGACTAGCGGGGGGGCGTGGGGTTGGAATGAGCAGTTCTTC
CASSESGTSGGAWGWNEQFF
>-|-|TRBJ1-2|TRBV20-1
TGCAGTGCCTACAAGGGGGGGCGCGACTATGGCTACACCTTC
CSAYKGGRDYGYTF
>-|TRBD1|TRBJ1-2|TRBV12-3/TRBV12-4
TGTGCCAGCATCATCCGGGACAGGGGTAACTATGGCTACACCTTC
CASIIRDRGNYGYTF
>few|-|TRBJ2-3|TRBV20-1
TGCAGTGCTGGGACCTCGCTCTACACAGATACGCAGTATTTT
CSAGTSLYTDTQYF
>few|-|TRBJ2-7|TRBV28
TGTGCCAGCAGCCAACACCATGCTCCTCAGGGGTTGGGGCAGTACTTC
CASSQHHAPQGLGQYF
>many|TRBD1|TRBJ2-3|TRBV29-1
TGCAGCGTTGGGCAGGGGGCGTTGGGTCCAGATACGCAGTATTTT
CSVGQGALGPDTQYF